This TCR beta chain was sequenced for a study of blood T cells in healthy people across ages. This clonotype was picked up a small number of times. A second PCR of about 6 to 12 cycles used a sample-barcoded 5' primer and a J-beta primer mix. TCRdb used MiXCR to reprocess the 5' RACE reads, holding one entry per CDR3 protein. The profile shows about a million distinct CDR3 sequences, 35% to 40% of them singletons. V lost 6 bases and J lost 6, with 20 bases in between. Looked up from germline, CDR1 is MNHNS and CDR2 is SASEGT. This CDR3 is built from 15 residues. Sequences were obtained from blood. The sequence came from a man younger than 35 in good health. V usage is TRBV6-1 and J usage is TRBJ1-1; the D gene is possibly TRBD1 (5 bases). The CDR3, as DNA: TGTGCCAGCAGCCAAAACATATTGGGGGTCGCTGAAGCTTTCTTT. Amino acids: CASSQNILGVAEAFF.